The rows below give T cell receptor beta chains drawn from one sample of a study of tumor-infiltrating lymphocytes in oesophageal squamous cell carcinoma. Each CDR3 protein gets one entry after TCRdb re-called the PCR reads with MiXCR. The sample lists approximately 18,000 distinct CDR3 sequences, around two fifths occurring once. Specimen: normal esophageal tissue next to the tumor. The receptors originated from a female donor with esophageal squamous cell carcinoma. The CDR3 runs from the conserved cysteine through the conserved F or W. D genes are given only for firm matches. Expanded clones get a size class; other rows say once, few or many, or leave the size out.

D	V	size	J	CDR3	DNA
-	TRBV20-1	-	TRBJ2-1	CSARAGGGSYNEQFF	TGCAGTGCTAGAGCCGGAGGGGGGTCCTACAATGAGCAGTTCTTC
-	TRBV11-2	-	TRBJ2-3	CASSLGGVFGGTDTQYF	TGTGCCAGCAGCTTAGGAGGAGTCTTCGGAGGCACAGATACGCAGTATTTT
TRBD2	TRBV12-3/TRBV12-4	once	TRBJ2-5	CASSLRGRETQYF	TGTGCCAGCAGTTTGCGCGGGAGAGAGACCCAGTACTTC
-	TRBV7-6	many	TRBJ2-7	CASSFQYSYEQYF	TGTGCCAGCAGCTTTCAGTACTCCTACGAGCAGTACTTC
-	TRBV11-1	many	TRBJ1-1	CASSLAGTEAFF	TGTGCCAGCAGCTTAGCGGGCACTGAAGCTTTCTTT
-	TRBV11-3	few	TRBJ2-1	CASSQGDNEQFF	TGTGCCAGCAGCCAGGGAGACAATGAGCAGTTCTTC
-	TRBV24-1	medium-sized	TRBJ2-3	CATSGPTDTQYF	TGTGCCACCAGTGGTCCGACGGATACGCAGTATTTT
-	TRBV5-5	few	TRBJ1-3	CASSLGVTNGNTIYF	TGTGCCAGCAGCTTGGGGGTAACTAACGGAAACACCATATATTTT
-	TRBV14	-	TRBJ2-1	CASSADFYNEQFF	TGTGCCAGCAGCGCCGACTTCTACAATGAGCAGTTCTTC
-	TRBV6-5	few	TRBJ2-5	CASSSEFAETQYF	TGTGCCAGCAGTTCAGAGTTTGCAGAGACCCAGTACTTC
-	TRBV7-9	many	TRBJ2-5	CASSLATGRYGQETQYF	TGTGCCAGCAGCTTAGCGACAGGTCGTTATGGGCAAGAGACCCAGTACTTC
-	TRBV6-8	-	TRBJ2-7	CASIGGSLYEQYF	TGTGCCAGCATAGGTGGATCCCTCTACGAGCAGTACTTC
-	TRBV7-9	few	TRBJ2-1	CASSFGNEQFF	TGTGCCAGCAGCTTCGGAAATGAGCAGTTCTTC
-	TRBV19	-	TRBJ1-5	CASSIGGRGSNQPQHF	TGTGCCAGTAGTATAGGTGGCAGGGGCAGCAATCAGCCCCAGCATTTT
TRBD1	TRBV7-2	-	TRBJ2-1	CASTPGQSYNEQFF	TGTGCCAGCACCCCGGGACAGTCCTACAATGAGCAGTTCTTC
-	TRBV7-3	-	TRBJ2-5	CASSLSGFGETQYF	TGTGCCAGCAGCTTAAGTGGTTTCGGGGAGACCCAGTACTTC
TRBD1	TRBV7-9	-	TRBJ2-1	CASSKRDRGYNEQFF	TGTGCCAGCAGCAAACGGGACAGGGGTTACAATGAGCAGTTCTTC
-	TRBV20-1	-	TRBJ1-2	CSARDWGEYGYTF	TGCAGTGCTAGAGACTGGGGAGAGTATGGCTACACCTTC
-	TRBV12-3/TRBV12-4	-	TRBJ2-1	CASSLAGAYNEQFF	TGTGCCAGCAGTTTAGCCGGGGCATACAATGAGCAGTTCTTC
TRBD1	TRBV6-5	-	TRBJ1-2	CASSLFPGTGDGYTF	TGTGCCAGCAGTTTATTTCCCGGGACAGGGGATGGCTACACCTTC
TRBD2	TRBV7-2	-	TRBJ2-7	CASSLWPSGTLAYEQYF	TGTGCCAGCAGCTTATGGCCTAGCGGGACCCTGGCCTACGAGCAGTACTTC
TRBD1	TRBV27	-	TRBJ2-1	CASRNRGGFYNEQFF	TGTGCCAGCAGGAACAGGGGTGGGTTCTACAATGAGCAGTTCTTC
TRBD2	TRBV7-6	-	TRBJ2-7	CASSPRTSGRNVEQYF	TGTGCCAGCAGCCCGCGGACTAGCGGGAGGAATGTTGAGCAGTACTTC
-	TRBV5-4	many	TRBJ2-5	CASSRDLSQETQYF	TGTGCCAGCAGCCGAGATCTCTCCCAAGAGACCCAGTACTTC
-	TRBV7-9	-	TRBJ1-2	CASSLDANYGYTF	TGTGCCAGCAGCTTAGATGCTAACTATGGCTACACCTTC
-	TRBV7-3	many	TRBJ1-1	CASSLSWNTEAFF	TGTGCCAGCAGCTTAAGCTGGAACACTGAAGCTTTCTTT
TRBD1	TRBV7-3	-	TRBJ2-7	CASSSAGQESNEQYF	TGTGCCAGCAGCTCCGCAGGACAGGAAAGTAATGAGCAGTACTTC
TRBD2	TRBV5-1	-	TRBJ2-1	CASSSGLAGVSYNEQFF	TGCGCCAGCAGCTCGGGACTAGCGGGAGTGTCCTACAATGAGCAGTTCTTC
TRBD2	TRBV7-2	-	TRBJ2-3	CASSRLAGGSDTQYF	TGTGCCAGCAGCCGACTAGCGGGAGGTTCAGATACGCAGTATTTT
-	TRBV6-1	medium-sized	TRBJ2-1	CASSSWGYEQFF	TGTGCCAGCAGTTCCTGGGGTTATGAGCAGTTCTTC
TRBD1	TRBV4-1	many	TRBJ2-3	CASSPRQGSGTDTQYF	TGCGCCAGCAGCCCTCGACAGGGATCGGGCACAGATACGCAGTATTTT
-	TRBV27	few	TRBJ1-2	CASSPQPQAGYTF	TGTGCCAGCAGCCCACAACCCCAGGCAGGCTACACCTTC
-	TRBV28	medium-sized	TRBJ2-5	CASSLYGGGRQETQYF	TGTGCCAGCAGTTTATACGGGGGAGGCCGACAAGAGACCCAGTACTTC
TRBD1	TRBV7-2	-	TRBJ1-6	CASRWTGLNSPLHF	TGTGCCAGCAGATGGACAGGCCTCAATTCACCCCTCCACTTT
-	TRBV14	many	TRBJ1-1	CASSPRDTVEAFF	TGTGCCAGCAGCCCTCGAGACACCGTTGAAGCTTTCTTT
TRBD2	TRBV7-2	-	TRBJ2-5	CASSLGLAGTQETQYF	TGTGCCAGCAGCTTAGGTCTAGCGGGAACTCAAGAGACCCAGTACTTC
TRBD2	TRBV11-2	many	TRBJ2-2	CASSFSAGGYTGELFF	TGTGCCAGCAGCTTTTCAGCGGGAGGCTACACCGGGGAGCTGTTTTTT
-	TRBV24-1	large	TRBJ2-1	CATSDTRNLGLLNF	TGTGCCACCAGTGACACCCGAAATCTGGGACTCCTCAACTTC
-	TRBV24-1	many	TRBJ2-6	CATSDSTDLWLHLRF	-
-	TRBV10-3	-	TRBJ1-1	CAISETGRNTEAFF	TGTGCCATCAGTGAGACCGGCCGGAACACTGAAGCTTTCTTT
-	TRBV7-6	-	TRBJ2-1	CASSPRGWRGNNNEQFF	TGTGCCAGCAGCCCGAGGGGGTGGCGGGGGAATAACAATGAGCAGTTCTTC
TRBD1	TRBV6-5	once	TRBJ2-1	CASSGGTGRSYNEQFF	TGTGCCAGCAGTGGGGGGACAGGGAGATCCTACAATGAGCAGTTCTTC
-	TRBV7-8	-	TRBJ2-2	CASSFEGGTGELFF	TGTGCCAGCAGCTTCGAGGGGGGCACCGGGGAGCTGTTTTTT
-	TRBV18	-	TRBJ1-1	CASSPNALNTEAFF	TGTGCCAGCTCACCAAATGCTCTGAACACTGAAGCTTTCTTT
-	TRBV6-5	-	TRBJ1-1	CASSYPARVTEAFF	TGTGCCAGCAGTTACCCCGCAAGGGTCACTGAAGCTTTCTTT
TRBD2	TRBV12-3/TRBV12-4	few	TRBJ2-1	CASSLRAGFYNEQFF	TGTGCCAGCAGTTTACGAGCGGGGTTCTACAATGAGCAGTTCTTC
TRBD1	TRBV27	many	TRBJ2-6	CASSPRPTGGAGANVLTF	TGTGCCAGCAGCCCCCGGCCGACAGGGGGGGCTGGGGCCAACGTCCTGACTTTC
-	TRBV7-6	-	TRBJ2-3	CASSLPGAQDTQYF	TGTGCCAGCAGCTTGCCGGGGGCGCAAGATACGCAGTATTTT
-	TRBV10-3	-	TRBJ1-2	CAISETSEGSYGYTF	TGTGCCATCAGTGAGACTAGTGAGGGATCCTATGGCTACACCTTC
TRBD2	TRBV6-1	-	TRBJ2-7	CASVAGGSYEQYF	TGTGCCAGCGTAGCGGGTGGATCCTACGAGCAGTACTTC
-	TRBV7-6	-	TRBJ2-5	CASSPQVGRETQYF	TGTGCCAGCAGCCCACAGGTTGGCAGAGAGACCCAGTACTTC
-	TRBV6-1	many	TRBJ1-2	CASMGRANYGYTF	TGTGCCAGCATGGGGAGGGCTAACTATGGCTACACCTTC
TRBD2	TRBV19	-	TRBJ2-3	CASSIMGGTGPNTGELYF	TGTGCCAGTAGTATAATGGGAGGGACTGGTCCGAACACCGGGGAGCTGTATTTT
TRBD1	TRBV5-4	many	TRBJ2-1	CASSPLGNRGPNEQFF	TGTGCCAGCAGCCCCCTAGGTAACAGGGGACCCAATGAGCAGTTCTTC
-	TRBV28	many	TRBJ2-4	CASSFPGASKNIQYF	TGTGCCAGCAGTTTCCCGGGGGCTTCCAAAAACATTCAGTACTTC
TRBD2	TRBV6-1	-	TRBJ2-1	CASTEAGGYNEQFF	TGTGCCAGCACAGAAGCGGGGGGCTACAATGAGCAGTTCTTC
TRBD1	TRBV6-1	-	TRBJ1-2	CASSNLQGGTSGYTF	TGTGCCAGCAGTAACCTACAGGGGGGGACTTCTGGCTACACCTTC
TRBD2	TRBV5-4	many	TRBJ2-1	CASSEGVAGYNEQFF	TGTGCCAGCAGCGAAGGGGTAGCGGGGTACAATGAGCAGTTCTTC
-	TRBV28	-	TRBJ2-7	CASRGTLSYEQYF	TGTGCCAGCAGGGGGACATTGTCCTACGAGCAGTACTTC
-	TRBV20-1	few	TRBJ1-2	CSANTGVRGYTF	TGCAGTGCTAATACAGGCGTCAGAGGCTACACCTTC